The T cell receptor beta chain under discussion was sequenced for a study of T cell responses to AZD1222 COVID-19 vaccine. The data were produced by immunoSEQ multiplex PCR, yet TCRdb's version contains in-frame clones alone and is incomplete. The table shows about 83,000 clones, with more than 70% occurring only once. V gave up 5 bases and J gave up 3 bases, with 6 bases separating them. The CDR3 is made up of 12 amino acids. Germline CDR1 is KGHDR and CDR2 is SFDVKD. The genes are TRBV24-1 and TRBJ1-1; D remains ambiguous. This clonotype was obtained from an adult in good health. The material was peripheral blood, obtained on day 0 of AZD1222 vaccination. CDR3 nucleotides: TGTGCCACCAGTGCGGGGTACACTGAAGCTTTCTTT. As protein: CATSAGYTEAFF.